This T cell receptor (beta chain) was identified in a study of control samples from healthy donors and cancer patients. TCRdb keeps only in-frame clones here, not all; method: immunoSEQ multiplex PCR. The sample lists 350,000 to 450,000 clones, around nine tenths occurring once. The length of the CDR3 is 13 residues. Trimming removed 8 bases from V and 4 bases from J; junction bases left unmatched: 8. Germline CDR1 SQVTM, CDR2 ANQGSEA. Material: PBMCs. The TCR was taken from a man in his forties with head and neck cancer. The rearrangement joins TRBV29-1 to TRBJ2-7; 10 bases line up with TRBD2. The CDR3 here is CSFAPSGGYEQYF. DNA for the CDR3: TGCAGCTTCGCGCCTAGCGGGGGTTACGAGCAGTACTTC.